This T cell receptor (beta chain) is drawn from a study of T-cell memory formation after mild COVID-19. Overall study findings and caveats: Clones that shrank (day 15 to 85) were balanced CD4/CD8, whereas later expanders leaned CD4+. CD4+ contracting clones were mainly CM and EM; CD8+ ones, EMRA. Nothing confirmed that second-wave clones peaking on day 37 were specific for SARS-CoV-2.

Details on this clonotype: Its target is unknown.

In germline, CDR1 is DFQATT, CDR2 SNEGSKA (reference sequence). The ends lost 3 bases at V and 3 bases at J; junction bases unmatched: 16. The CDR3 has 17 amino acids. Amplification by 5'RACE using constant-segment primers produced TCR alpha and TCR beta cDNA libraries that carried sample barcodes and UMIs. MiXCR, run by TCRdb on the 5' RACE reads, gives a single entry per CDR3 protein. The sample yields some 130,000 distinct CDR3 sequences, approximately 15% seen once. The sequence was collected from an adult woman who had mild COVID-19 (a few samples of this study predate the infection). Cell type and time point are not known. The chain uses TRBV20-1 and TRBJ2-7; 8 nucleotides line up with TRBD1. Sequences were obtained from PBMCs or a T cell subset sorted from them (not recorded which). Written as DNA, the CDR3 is TGCAGTGCTAGTGATCTCCCGAGGGACAGGCCTCGCTACGAGCAGTACTTC. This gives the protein CSASDLPRDRPRYEQYF.